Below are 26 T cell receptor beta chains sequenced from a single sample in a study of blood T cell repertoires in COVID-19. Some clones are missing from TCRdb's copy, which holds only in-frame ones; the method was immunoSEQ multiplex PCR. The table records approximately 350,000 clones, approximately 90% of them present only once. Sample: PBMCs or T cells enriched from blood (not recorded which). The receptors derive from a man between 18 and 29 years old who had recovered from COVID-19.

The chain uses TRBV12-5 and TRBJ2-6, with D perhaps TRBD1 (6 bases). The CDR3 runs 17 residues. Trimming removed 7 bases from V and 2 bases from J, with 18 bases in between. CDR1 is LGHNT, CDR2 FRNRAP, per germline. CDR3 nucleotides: TGTGCTAGTGCTACTGGGGGCAGTTCCCCTGGGGCCAACGTCCTGACTTTC. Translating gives CASATGGSSPGANVLTF.

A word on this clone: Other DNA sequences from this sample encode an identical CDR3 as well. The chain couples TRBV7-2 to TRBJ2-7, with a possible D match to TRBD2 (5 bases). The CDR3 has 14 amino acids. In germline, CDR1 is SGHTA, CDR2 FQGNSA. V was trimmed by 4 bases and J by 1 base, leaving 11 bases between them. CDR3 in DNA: TGTGCCAGCAGCTCCCGGACGGGGTCCTACGAGCAGTACTTC. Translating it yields CASSSRTGSYEQYF. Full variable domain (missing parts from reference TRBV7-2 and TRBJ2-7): GAGVSQSPSNKVTEKGKDVELRCDPISGHTALYWYRQSLGQGLEFLIYFQGNSAPDKSGLPSDRFSAERTGGSVSTLTIQRTQQEDSAVYLCASSSRTGSYEQYFGPGTRLTVT.

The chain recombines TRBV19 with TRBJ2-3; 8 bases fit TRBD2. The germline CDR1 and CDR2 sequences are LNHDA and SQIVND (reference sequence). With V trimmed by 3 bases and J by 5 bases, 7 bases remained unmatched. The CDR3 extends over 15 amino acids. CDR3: CASSISAGEVDTQYF. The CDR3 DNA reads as TGTGCCAGTAGTATTTCAGCGGGGGAGGTAGATACGCAGTATTTT.

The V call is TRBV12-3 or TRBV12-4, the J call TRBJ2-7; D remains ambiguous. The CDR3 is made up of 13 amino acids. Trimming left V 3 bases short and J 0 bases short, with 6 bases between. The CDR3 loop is CASSLRSSYEQYF. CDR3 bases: TGTGCCAGCAGTTTGAGGAGCTCCTACGAGCAGTACTTC.

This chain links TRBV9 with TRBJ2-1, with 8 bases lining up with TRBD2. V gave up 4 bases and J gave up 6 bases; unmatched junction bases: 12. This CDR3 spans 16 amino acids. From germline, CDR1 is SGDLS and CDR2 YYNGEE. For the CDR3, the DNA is TGTGCCAGCAGCCCCCTCGGGACTAGTACTGCCAATGAGCAGTTCTTC. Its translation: CASSPLGTSTANEQFF.

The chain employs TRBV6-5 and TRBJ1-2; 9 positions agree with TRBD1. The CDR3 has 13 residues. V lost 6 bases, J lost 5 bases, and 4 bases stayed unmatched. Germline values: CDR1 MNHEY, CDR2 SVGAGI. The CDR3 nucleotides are TGTGCCAGCAGCCGGGACAGGGTATATGGCTACACCTTC. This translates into CASSRDRVYGYTF.

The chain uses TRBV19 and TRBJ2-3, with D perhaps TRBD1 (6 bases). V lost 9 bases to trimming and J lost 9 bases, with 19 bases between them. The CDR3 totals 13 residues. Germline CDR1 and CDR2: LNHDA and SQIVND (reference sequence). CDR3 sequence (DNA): TGTGCCAGCAACCGGGACACTCGGCAAACGCAGTATTTT. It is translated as CASNRDTRQTQYF.

For the CDR3, the DNA is TGTGCCAGCCGGACAGGGTTGGGCACCGGGGAGCTGTTTTTT. It yields the protein CASRTGLGTGELFF. The V call is TRBV2, the J call TRBJ2-2; TRBD1 aligns across 8 bases. The germline CDR1 and CDR2 sequences are SNHLY and FYNNEI. The V gene end was trimmed by 8 bases and the J gene end by 4 bases; junction bases not matched to a gene: 6. The length of the CDR3 is 14 residues.

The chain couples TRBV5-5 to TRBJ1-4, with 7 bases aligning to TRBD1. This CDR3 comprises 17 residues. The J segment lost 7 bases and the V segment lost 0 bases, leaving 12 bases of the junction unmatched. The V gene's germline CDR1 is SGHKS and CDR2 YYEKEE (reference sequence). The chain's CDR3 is CASSLGPTQGLTEKLFF. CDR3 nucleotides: TGTGCCAGCAGCTTGGGTCCGACACAGGGGCTGACTGAAAAACTGTTTTTT.

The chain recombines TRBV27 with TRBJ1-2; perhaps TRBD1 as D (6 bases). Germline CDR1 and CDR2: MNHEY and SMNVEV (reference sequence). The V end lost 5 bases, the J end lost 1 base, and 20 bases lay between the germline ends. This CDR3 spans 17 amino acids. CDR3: CASSPTPWQGSNYGYTF. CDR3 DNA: TGTGCCAGCAGTCCTACCCCCTGGCAGGGGAGTAACTATGGCTACACCTTC.

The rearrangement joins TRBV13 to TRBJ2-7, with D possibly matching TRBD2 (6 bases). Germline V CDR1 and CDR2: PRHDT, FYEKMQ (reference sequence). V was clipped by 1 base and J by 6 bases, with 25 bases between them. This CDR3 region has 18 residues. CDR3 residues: CASSLVPTGGISSVEQYF. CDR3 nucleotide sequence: TGTGCCAGCAGCTTAGTCCCTACCGGCGGGATATCGTCTGTCGAGCAGTACTTC. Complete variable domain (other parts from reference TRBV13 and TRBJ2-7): AAGVIQSPRHLIKEKRETATLKCYPIPRHDTVYWYQQGPGQDPQFLISFYEKMQSDKGSIPDRFSAQQFSDYHSELNMSSLELGDSALYFCASSLVPTGGISSVEQYFGPGTRLTVT.

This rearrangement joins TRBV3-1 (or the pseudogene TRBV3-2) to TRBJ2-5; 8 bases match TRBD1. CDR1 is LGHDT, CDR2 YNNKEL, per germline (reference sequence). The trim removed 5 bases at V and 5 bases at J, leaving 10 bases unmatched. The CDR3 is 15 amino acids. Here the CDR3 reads CASSSLAQGAETQYF. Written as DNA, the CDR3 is TGTGCCAGCAGCTCTCTGGCCCAGGGGGCGGAGACCCAGTACTTC.

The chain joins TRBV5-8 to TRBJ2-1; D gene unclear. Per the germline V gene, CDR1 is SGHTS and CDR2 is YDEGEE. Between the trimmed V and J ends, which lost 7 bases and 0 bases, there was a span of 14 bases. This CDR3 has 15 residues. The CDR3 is CASEFGGSSYNEQFF. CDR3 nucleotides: TGTGCCAGCGAGTTTGGCGGTAGCTCCTACAATGAGCAGTTCTTC.

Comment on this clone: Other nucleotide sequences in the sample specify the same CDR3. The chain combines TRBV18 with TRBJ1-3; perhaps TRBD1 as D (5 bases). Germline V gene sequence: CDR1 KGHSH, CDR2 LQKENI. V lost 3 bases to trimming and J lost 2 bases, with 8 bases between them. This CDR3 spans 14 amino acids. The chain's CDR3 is CASSPQGPGNTIYF. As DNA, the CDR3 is TGTGCCAGCTCACCGCAGGGCCCTGGAAACACCATATATTTT.

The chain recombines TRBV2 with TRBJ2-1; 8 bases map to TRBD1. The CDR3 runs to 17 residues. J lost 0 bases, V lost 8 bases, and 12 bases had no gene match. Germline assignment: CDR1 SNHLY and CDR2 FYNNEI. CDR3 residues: CASRDTRTGGSYNEQFF. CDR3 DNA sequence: TGTGCCAGCCGGGACACCAGAACAGGGGGCTCCTACAATGAGCAGTTCTTC.

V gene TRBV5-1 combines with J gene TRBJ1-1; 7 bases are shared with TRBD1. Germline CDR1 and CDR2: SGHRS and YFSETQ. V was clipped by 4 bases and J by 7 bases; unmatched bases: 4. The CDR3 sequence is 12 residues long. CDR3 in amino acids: CASSPRQGEAFF. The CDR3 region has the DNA TGCGCCAGCAGCCCTAGACAGGGTGAAGCTTTCTTT.

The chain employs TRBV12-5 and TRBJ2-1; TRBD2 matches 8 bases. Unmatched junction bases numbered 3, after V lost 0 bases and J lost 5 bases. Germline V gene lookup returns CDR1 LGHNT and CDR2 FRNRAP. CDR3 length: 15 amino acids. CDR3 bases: TGTGCTAGTGGTTTGGTATCAGCGGGGGACAATGAGCAGTTCTTC. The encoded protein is CASGLVSAGDNEQFF.

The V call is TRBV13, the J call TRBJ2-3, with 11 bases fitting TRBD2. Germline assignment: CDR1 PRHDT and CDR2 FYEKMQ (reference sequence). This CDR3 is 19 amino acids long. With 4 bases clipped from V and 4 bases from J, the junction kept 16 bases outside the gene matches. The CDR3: CASSSPSVAGGPPPDTQYF. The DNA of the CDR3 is TGTGCCAGCAGCTCCCCTTCGGTAGCGGGAGGGCCTCCCCCAGATACGCAGTATTTT.

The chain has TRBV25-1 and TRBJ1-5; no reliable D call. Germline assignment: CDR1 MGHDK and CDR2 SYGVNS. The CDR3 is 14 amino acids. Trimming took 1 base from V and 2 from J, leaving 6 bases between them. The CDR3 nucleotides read TGTGCCAGCAGTGAATCTTTCGGCAATCAGCCCCAGCATTTT. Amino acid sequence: CASSESFGNQPQHF.

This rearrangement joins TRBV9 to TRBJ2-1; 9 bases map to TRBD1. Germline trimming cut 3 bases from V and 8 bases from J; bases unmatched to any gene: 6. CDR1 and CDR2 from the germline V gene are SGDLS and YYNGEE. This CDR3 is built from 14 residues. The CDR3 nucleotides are TGTGCCAGCAGCGGGGAACAGGGGGCGTATGAGCAGTTCTTC. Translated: CASSGEQGAYEQFF. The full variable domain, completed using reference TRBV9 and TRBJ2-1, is DSGVTQTPKHLITATGQRVTLRCSPRSGDLSVYWYQQSLDQGLQFLIQYYNGEERAKGNILERFSAQQFPDLHSELNLSSLELGDSALYFCASSGEQGAYEQFFGPGTRLTVL.

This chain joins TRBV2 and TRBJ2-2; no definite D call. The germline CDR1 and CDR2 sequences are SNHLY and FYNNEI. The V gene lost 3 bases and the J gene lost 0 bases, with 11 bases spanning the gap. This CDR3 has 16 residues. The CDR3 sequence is CASSDPQDSNTGELFF. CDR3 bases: TGTGCCAGCAGTGACCCACAAGATTCGAACACCGGGGAGCTGTTTTTT.

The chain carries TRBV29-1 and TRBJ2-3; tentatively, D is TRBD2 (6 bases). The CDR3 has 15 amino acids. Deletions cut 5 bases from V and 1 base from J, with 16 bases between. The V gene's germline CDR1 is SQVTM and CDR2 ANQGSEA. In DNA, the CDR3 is TGCAGCGTTACCCGTTGGGCTAGCGGCACAGATACGCAGTATTTT. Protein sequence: CSVTRWASGTDTQYF.

As DNA, the CDR3 is TGCGCCAGCAGCCCCCGGGACAGGGATGGTAATGAAAAACTGTTTTTT. Amino acids: CASSPRDRDGNEKLFF. The J gene is TRBJ1-4, the V gene TRBV5-1; 9 bases align to TRBD1. V gave up 4 bases and J gave up 4 bases; unmatched junction bases: 8. This CDR3 contains 16 residues. Germline V lookup: CDR1 SGHRS, CDR2 YFSETQ. Complete variable domain (other parts from reference TRBV5-1 and TRBJ1-4): KAGVTQTPRYLIKTRGQQVTLSCSPISGHRSVSWYQQTPGQGLQFLFEYFSETQRNKGNFPGRFSGRQFSNSRSEMNVSTLELGDSALYLCASSPRDRDGNEKLFFGSGTQLSVL.

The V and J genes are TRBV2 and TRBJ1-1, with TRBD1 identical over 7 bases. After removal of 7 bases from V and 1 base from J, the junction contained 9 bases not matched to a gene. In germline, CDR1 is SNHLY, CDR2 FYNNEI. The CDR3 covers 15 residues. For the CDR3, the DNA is TGTGCCAGCACACCCCGACAGGGTTGGAACACTGAAGCTTTCTTT. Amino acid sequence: CASTPRQGWNTEAFF.

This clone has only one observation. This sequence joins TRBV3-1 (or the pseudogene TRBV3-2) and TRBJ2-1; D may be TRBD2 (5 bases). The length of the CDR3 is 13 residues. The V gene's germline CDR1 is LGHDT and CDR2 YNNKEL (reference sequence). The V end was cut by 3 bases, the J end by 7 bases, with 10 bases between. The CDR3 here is CASSHTRENEQFF. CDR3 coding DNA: TGTGCCAGCAGCCACACACGGGAAAATGAGCAGTTCTTC.

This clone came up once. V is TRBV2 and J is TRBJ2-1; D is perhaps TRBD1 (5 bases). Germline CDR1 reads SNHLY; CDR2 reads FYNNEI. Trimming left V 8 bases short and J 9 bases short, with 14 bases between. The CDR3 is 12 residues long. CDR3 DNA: TGTGCCAGCGGGGCATCGTGGAGTGAGCAGTTCTTC. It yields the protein CASGASWSEQFF.